This T cell receptor beta chain stems from a study of cytomegalovirus exposure and HLA in healthy donors (dated by TCRdb to 2015 to 2018). Regarding the research as a whole: An earlier analysis of under 600 of the donors reported 250 to 350 Gb of sequence data and some 120 million unique TCR beta sequences from about 179 million T cells. Among about 400 genotyped donors of the cohort, an average of around 220,000 unique TCR beta nucleotide sequences was sequenced per donor, of which roughly 17% were non-productive. An earlier analysis of nearly 600 of the donors applied high-throughput TCR beta sequencing to assess whether each TCR beta V gene segment acted as functional or pseudogenic. Both class I and class II loci were covered by HLA typing, at four-digit resolution. Approximately 330 gigabases of sequencing data and 70 million to 95 million unique TCR sequences made up an early release that covered several hundred HLA-typed donors. The number of typed donors differed by locus: about 629-630 for A, B, C, DRB1 and DQB1; 500 to 550 for DQA1; 606 for DPA1; and some 450 for DPB1. To predict cytomegalovirus infection status, the study brought together high-throughput TCR immunosequencing, statistical association of individual TCRs with disease status, and machine learning. Of the approximately 400 genotyped donors, 81% were placed in the genetic ancestry cluster associated with self-reported Caucasian donors. To study patterns of TCR occurrence, a later analysis re-analyzed previously published TCR beta repertoires from more than 550 donors and added high-resolution HLA genotyping. In a later genetic analysis, genome-wide SNP genotypes for about three fifths of the 666 donors were used, and that subset was treated as a discovery cohort. Every discovery cohort repertoire had been produced on one sequencing platform. Besides the first cohort of roughly 640 subjects, a separate validation cohort made up of roughly 120 different subjects was used. Rather than drawing on any new phenotypic data, the later analysis identified candidate immune exposures from TCR beta sequences and the way those sequences occurred across donors. Alongside the repertoire data, information on donor age, sex, ethnicity and CMV serostatus was compiled. The aim of the study was to test whether cataloging public T cell receptors could identify signatures of past pathogen exposure. The T cell repertoires of around 670 subjects were profiled by immunosequencing and related to cytomegalovirus serostatus. Because of strong linkage in the cohort, roughly five DR-DQ haplotypes were treated as single units for association and clustering. Study-wide conclusions, independent of this receptor: When HLA alleles, especially DR and DQ, strongly co-occurred, TCR associations were difficult to assign to individual alleles. The presence/absence analyses assumed that sequencing depth was roughly uniform across donors, and that assumption may not be true. For the cohort, immune exposure information was limited to CMV serostatus. In a later analysis, the rate of TCR association differed among HLA loci, with DRB1 alleles having the most associated TCRs and HLA-C alleles having the fewest. A further reported finding was that TCR beta sequences accurately predicted the HLA-A and HLA-B alleles for most subjects in the first cohort. Because HLA typing was missing for some donors at each locus, association tests included only the typed subset. A group of highly shared sequence variants was considered likely to be a technical artifact of the sequencing pipeline. At a false discovery rate of 0.05, a later analysis linked around 17,000 TCR beta sequences to specific HLA alleles. The authors suggested that the approach could potentially be generalized to other disease states and immunological phenotypes. A later genetic analysis reported fewer N-insertions in productive TCRs among donors in an Asian-associated ancestry cluster than the approximately 700-donor mean. Some IMGT-functional V segments, including TRBV6-2 and TRBV6-3, could not be told apart with the 87-base-pair reads, so those segments were excluded. Correlated functional status among segregating V segments might be attributable to linkage disequilibrium, but an unknown experimental factor could not be ruled out. V-gene and J-gene trimming of TCR beta chains was associated with a missense DCLRE1C variant in a later genetic analysis, and the association was replicated in an independent cohort. Most TCR sequences were seen in very few donors, while some public TCRs were found in many individuals. Cytomegalovirus status was reported to be diagnosed by the classifier with high specificity and sensitivity in both the original and validation cohorts. This cohort had only TCR beta chains sequenced, and the lack of alpha or paired-chain data limited which features could be detected. The study listed 150 to 200 TCR beta chains as associated with cytomegalovirus. Compared with equally common non-associated chains, HLA-associated TCR beta chains in a later analysis were more clonally expanded and had lower generation probabilities. Seventeen rarely observed V segments, including chromosome 9 orphons, were excluded from the earlier analysis of some 590 of the donors because counts were too low. In an earlier analysis of around 600 of the donors, most TCR beta V segments were observed in productive rearrangements about 90% or about 30% of the time, broadly matching IMGT annotations. In vitro tests confirmed that a few of the cytomegalovirus-associated TCR beta chains recognize cytomegalovirus antigens. A later analysis found that most CMV-associated TCR beta chains appeared HLA-restricted, with HLA associations seemingly driven largely by CMV exposure. A later analysis reported that several top co-occurrence clusters appeared linked to parvovirus B19, influenza, CMV and Epstein-Barr virus.

Ends trimmed: V by 1 base, J by 4 bases; bases unmatched to a gene: 14. CDR1 and CDR2 are drawn from the germline V gene: SGHTA, FQGNSA. The CDR3 spans 18 residues, from the cysteine through the phenylalanine. Only CDR3 DNA remains: 54 bases, in frame from the first base. Of note for this clone: Its antigen has not been determined. No base quality values were provided; no much bigger clone lies one nucleotide off.

The library was obtained by the immunoSEQ multiplex PCR assay. The multiplex PCR relied on a mix of 60 forward primers for TCR Vbeta segments and 13 reverse primers for TCR Jbeta segments. A multiplex PCR assay on genomic DNA amplified the CDR3 region of rearranged TCR beta genes. The Illumina HiSeq System was used to sequence the amplified TCR beta libraries as 87-base-pair reads. The paper's data handling went like this. In a later analysis, roughly 80 million unique TCR beta chains were counted across the roughly 700 repertoires, and about 9.9 million of these chains were shared by at least two donors. To remove PCR and sequencing errors, raw reads were error-corrected and collapsed into unique sequences using a nearest-neighbor algorithm that merged closely related sequences. CDR3 sequences were aligned to IMGT reference sequences to assign V, D and J gene segments. For a sequence to be retained, at least a six-nucleotide match to both a V gene segment and a J gene segment was required. Rearrangements were classified as productive when the CDR3 lacked stop codons and remained in frame with V and J, and all other rearrangements were classified as non-productive. Following IMGT convention, CDR3 was defined as the stretch from the second conserved V-encoded cysteine to the conserved J-encoded phenylalanine. In an earlier analysis of more than 550 of the donors, sequences lacking an unambiguous match to a single V gene segment were excluded. In an earlier analysis of 587 of the donors, a V segment was called functional when productive rearrangements were above 56.7%, and segregating when the standard deviation between donors exceeded 5%. A statistical classification framework was built to diagnose cytomegalovirus status from the catalog of TCR beta chain sequences. In a later analysis, TCR nucleotide sequences were compared against IMGT/GENE-DB human TR gene sequences so that V and J genes could be assigned. A later analysis assigned CDR3 sequences and most-parsimonious VDJ recombination scenarios with the TCRdist pipeline. A later analysis defined each TCR beta chain by its CDR3 amino acid sequence plus V-gene family, and excluded reads lacking a unique V-gene family. As a way to deal with suspected cross-contamination and a sequencing artifact, a later analysis dropped roughly 620 nucleotide sequences that were highly shared and had low generation probability. A later analysis calculated a clonal expansion index for each public chain from normalized within-repertoire ranks of inferred template counts. Generation probabilities in a later analysis came from a VDJ recombination model fitted to out-of-frame rearrangements, and those results were checked against IGoR. A later analysis scored TCR-TCR, TCR-HLA and TCR-CMV co-occurrence with hypergeometric tests, applying a repertoire-size bias correction to TCR pairs. False discovery rates were estimated in a later analysis by permuting HLA or CMV assignments 20 times. In a later analysis, co-occurring TCRs were grouped using DBSCAN, and TCRdist sequence similarity was added for clustering within HLA-allele-positive subsets. For co-occurrence clustering, repertoires with fewer than 30,000 or more than 120,000 public chains were excluded, along with 5 or 6 repertoires with anomalous nucleotide sharing. In TCRdb, the immuneACCESS table is reduced to in-frame sequences with V and J assigned. These tables do not hold every clone; where another copy was compared, an unresolved V gene accounts for under half, and the others remain unexplained. V, J and clone size are those of that table, while D and trimming were read from the DNA. The sample table lists 75,000 to 100,000 clones, roughly four fifths of them with a count of one. The ten largest clonotypes hold 0.45% to 0.6% of the sample.

The cohort consisted of fewer than 700 healthy bone marrow donors. Cohort members were all nominally healthy when sampled, although unrecorded immune exposures were likely present. The donor was CMV seronegative and belonged to the group of around 400 seronegative cohort members. Each donor provided a peripheral blood sample, and peripheral blood mononuclear cells were used for TCR beta sequencing. Genomic DNA extraction from the blood cell samples was performed with the Qiagen DNeasy Blood Extraction Kit. Here the chain combines TRBV7-2 and TRBJ1-2; 8 bases in the middle match TRBD1. The clonotype was recovered from a man under 40 in good health and CMV-seronegative. Source material: PBMCs. The DNA sequence is given as TGTGCCAGCAGCTTAGTTCTTATGCAGGGGGCGCGAGGCTATGGCTACACCTTC. Its coded protein is CASSLVLMQGARGYGYTF. Reference TRBV7-2 and TRBJ1-2 genes cover what lies past the CDR3, so the full variable domain is GAGVSQSPSNKVTEKGKDVELRCDPISGHTALYWYRQSLGQGLEFLIYFQGNSAPDKSGLPSDRFSAERTGGSVSTLTIQRTQQEDSAVYLCASSLVLMQGARGYGYTFGSGTRLTVV.